This is a list of T cell receptor beta chains from one sample in a study of cytomegalovirus exposure and HLA in healthy donors. Assay: immunoSEQ multiplex PCR; the TCRdb copy retains only in-frame clones and omits some. The data contain tens of thousands of clones, about two thirds of them singletons. The material sequenced was PBMCs. These receptor sequences come from a woman in her 40s in good health and CMV-seropositive. CDR3s include the opening cysteine and the closing phenylalanine or tryptophan. D genes are given only for firm matches. Size is omitted from some rows. Given values are once, few, many or a class for expanded clones.

j_call clone_size v_call d_call cdr3_nt cdr3_aa
TRBJ1-2 - TRBV28 - TGTGCCAGCAGTTTACCCTCTACAGTTCCTGGCTACACCTTC CASSLPSTVPGYTF
TRBJ2-3 - TRBV30 TRBD1 TGTGCCTGGAGTCCGGACAGGGTCCAAGATACGCAGTATTTT CAWSPDRVQDTQYF
TRBJ1-4 - TRBV14 - TGTGCCAGCAGCCAAGGATACCGACAAATGCAGTTTTTT CASSQGYRQMQFF
TRBJ1-1 - TRBV6-5 - TGTGCCAGCAGCCGGGGTACAGTGAACACTGAAGCTTTCTTT CASSRGTVNTEAFF
TRBJ2-1 - TRBV7-7 TRBD2 TGTGCTAGCAGCTCAAGGACGGGGGGGTTCAATGAGCAGTTCTTC CASSSRTGGFNEQFF
TRBJ2-7 - TRBV18 - TGTGCCAGCTCACCGGGTGCAGGGCCCTACGAGCAGTACTTC CASSPGAGPYEQYF
TRBJ2-3 - TRBV6-1 - TGTGCCAGCCTGAAGGACACTCGTGATACGCAGTATTTT CASLKDTRDTQYF
TRBJ1-1 - TRBV19 - TGTGCCAGTAGAACCACAGGGATGAACACTGAAGCTTTCTTT CASRTTGMNTEAFF
TRBJ1-6 once TRBV10-2 - TGCGCCAGCAGGCCCGGGGGAGATAATTCACCCCTCCACTTT CASRPGGDNSPLHF
TRBJ1-1 - TRBV5-1 - TGCGCCAGCAGCTTCACCGAGGCCACTGAAGCTTTCTTT CASSFTEATEAFF
TRBJ2-7 once TRBV2 TRBD1 TGTGCCAGCAAGAACCCGGGACAGACCTACGAGCAGTACTTC CASKNPGQTYEQYF
TRBJ2-6 - TRBV9 - TGTGCCAGCAGCCAACCGGGACGGGAGAGCTCTGGGGCCAACGTCCTGACTTTC CASSQPGRESSGANVLTF
TRBJ2-6 - TRBV7-3 - TGTGCCAGCAGCTTAAAAAGCTACTCTGGGGCCAACGTCCTGACTTTC CASSLKSYSGANVLTF